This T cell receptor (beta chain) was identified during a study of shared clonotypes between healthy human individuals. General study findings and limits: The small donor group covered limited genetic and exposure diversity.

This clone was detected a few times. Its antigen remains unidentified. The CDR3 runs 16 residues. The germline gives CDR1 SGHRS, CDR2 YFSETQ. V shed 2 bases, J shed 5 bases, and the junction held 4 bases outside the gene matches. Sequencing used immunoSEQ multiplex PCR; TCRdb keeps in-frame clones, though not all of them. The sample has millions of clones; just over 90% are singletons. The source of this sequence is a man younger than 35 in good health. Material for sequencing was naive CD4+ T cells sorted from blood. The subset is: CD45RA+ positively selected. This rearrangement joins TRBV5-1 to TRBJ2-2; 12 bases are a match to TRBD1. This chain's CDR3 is CASSFGDRGRTGELFF. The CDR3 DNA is TGCGCCAGCAGCTTCGGGGACAGGGGGCGTACCGGGGAGCTGTTTTTT.